This TCR beta chain came from a study of early T cells in non-severe SARS-CoV-2 infection. TCRdb reprocessed the 5' RACE reads with MiXCR, giving one entry per CDR3 protein. The profile covers about 40,000 distinct CDR3 sequences, with approximately 4.8% appearing a single time and 4.5% to 6% taken by the ten largest. This CDR3 region has 15 residues. V lost 1 base and J lost 6, with 13 bases in between. Germline V gene lookup returns CDR1 WSHSY and CDR2 SAAADI. The V call is TRBV10-2, the J call TRBJ2-1; D is uncertain. The sample consisted of whole blood. This sequence originates from an adult who was a healthcare worker with PCR-confirmed SARS-CoV-2 infection or an uninfected control (not recorded which). This CDR3 reads CASSEWSTPSNEQFF. The CDR3 coding sequence is TGCGCCAGCAGTGAGTGGTCAACCCCCAGCAATGAGCAGTTCTTC.